Presented here are 28 T cell receptor delta chains from one specimen sequenced in a study of Vδ1+ human thymocytes. Study findings and constraints: Thymic TRG and TRD repertoires appeared highly polyclonal, with Gaussian CDR3 length distributions.

Sequences come from RNA converted to cDNA by reverse transcription. The CDR3 regions were amplified by multiplex PCR from V-gene primers to a constant-region primer. TCRdb re-identified clones in the multiplex PCR reads via CATT. The sample has 70,000 to 90,000 delta-chain clones, about 38% seen once. Which antigens these TCRs recognize remains unknown. The specimen sequenced was Vdelta1+ gamma-delta thymocytes from the thymus. Stated subset: FACS-sorted CD3+ TCRalphabeta- TCRVdelta1+ TCRVdelta2- thymocytes. The receptors shown here come from a boy younger than two who had congenital heart surgery.

This clone has a single count. The identical CDR3 is also encoded by other nucleotide sequences in the sample. V usage is TRDV2 and J usage is TRDJ1; D gene unclear. This CDR3 is built from 11 residues. Between the trimmed V and J ends, which lost 8 bases and 1 base, there was a span of 7 bases. Germline values: CDR1 GEAIGNYY, CDR2 EKD. CDR3 DNA: TGTGCCTCCCTTGGCACCGATAAACTCATCTTT. As protein: CASLGTDKLIF.

This clone appeared a few times. The chain joins TRDV1 to TRDJ1; tentatively, D is TRDD3 (6 bases). Deletions cut 3 bases from V and 0 bases from J, with 29 bases between. The CDR3 extends over 21 amino acids. CDR1 is TSWWSYY and CDR2 is QGS in the germline V gene. In nucleotides, the CDR3 is TGTGCTCTTGGGGATTTCGGCCTGACCGAGTCCGGGGGACCCTACACCGATAAACTCATCTTT. Its translation is CALGDFGLTESGGPYTDKLIF.

In this sample, this clone turned up a few times. The chain couples TRDV1 to TRDJ1, with D perhaps TRDD3 (6 bases). V gave up 4 bases and J gave up 0 bases, with 27 bases separating them. The CDR3 is 20 residues long. Germline CDR1 is TSWWSYY and CDR2 is QGS. This chain's CDR3 is CALGGWDANYWEEDTDKLIF. The CDR3, as DNA: TGTGCTCTTGGGGGGTGGGACGCTAACTACTGGGAGGAGGACACCGATAAACTCATCTTT.

The chain has TRDV1 and TRDJ1, with D hard to call. V gave up 1 base and J gave up 4 bases, with 34 bases separating them. This CDR3 comprises 22 residues. The germline V gene has CDR1 TSWWSYY and CDR2 QGS. As DNA, the CDR3 is TGTGCTCTTGGGGAACGGTGTGGAGGTCCCCTCCAGGTTGCCGTAGTCAGCGATAAACTCATCTTT. Translating gives CALGERCGGPLQVAVVSDKLIF.

The rearrangement links TRDV1 to TRDJ1; maybe TRDD3 (9 bases). Germline loops: CDR1 TSWWSYY, CDR2 QGS. The CDR3 runs to 22 residues. V was shortened by 6 bases and J by 0 bases, with 35 bases between the two germline ends. The CDR3 DNA is TGTGCTCTTGGCTATCTTGGGGCCTTCCTAATAACTGGGGGACCCAACACCGATAAACTCATCTTT. Translation: CALGYLGAFLITGGPNTDKLIF.

A remark on this clone: This may stem from a read error, because a much larger clone lies one nucleotide away. V gene TRDV2 combines with J gene TRDJ1, with 10 bases identical to TRDD3. The junction had 9 bases not matched to a gene; V was cut back by 0 bases and J by 0 bases. This CDR3 comprises 18 residues. Germline CDR1 reads GEAIGNYY; CDR2 reads EKD. The CDR3 region is CACDTVLGDAPYTDKLIF. The CDR3 DNA reads as TGTGCCTGTGACACCGTACTGGGGGATGCCCCGTACACCGATAAACTCATCTTT.

This clone occurred many times. The gene calls are TRDV2 and TRDJ1; 10 nucleotides line up with TRDD3. Germline values: CDR1 GEAIGNYY, CDR2 EKD. This CDR3 has 19 residues. V was clipped by 0 bases and J by 2 bases; unmatched bases: 14. Here the CDR3 DNA reads TGTGCCTGTGACACCGCGGTACCTACTGGGGGATCAGAAACCGATAAACTCATCTTT. This gives the protein CACDTAVPTGGSETDKLIF.

The rearrangement uses TRDV1 and TRDJ1; TRDD3 aligns across 10 bases. There are 19 residues in the CDR3. Germline V gives CDR1 TSWWSYY, CDR2 QGS. V lost 0 bases and J lost 0; bases outside the gene matches: 10. CDR3 sequence (DNA): TGTGCTCTTGGGGAACTCGGAACTGGGGGATGGACGTACACCGATAAACTCATCTTT. It specifies CALGELGTGGWTYTDKLIF.

Worth noting for this clone: One end of the junction fails to match germline, which may point to a read error. V usage is TRDV2 and J usage is TRDJ1; no clear D. Looked up from germline, CDR1 is GEAIGNYY and CDR2 is EKD. The CDR3 covers 14 residues. The CDR3 region has the DNA TGTGCCTGTGCCACCGCGGCCACTGCAGTTAAACTCATCTTT. Translation: CACATAATAVKLIF.

This clone was detected a few times. Other DNA sequences in this sample translate to the same CDR3. This chain joins TRDV1 and TRDJ1; 12 bases map to TRDD3. This CDR3 has 22 amino acids. CDR1 TSWWSYY and CDR2 QGS come from the germline V gene. After removal of 3 bases from V and 2 bases from J, the junction contained 22 bases not matched to a gene. CDR3 coding DNA: TGTGCTCTTGGGGACCCCTGTACTTCGCTAGATCCTGGGGGATACGAAACCGATAAACTCATCTTT. Its protein is CALGDPCTSLDPGGYETDKLIF.

This clone came up a few times. This rearrangement joins TRAV29/DV5 to TRDJ1; D may be TRDD2 (6 bases). Trimming cost V 0 bases and J 2 bases, with 23 bases left between them. This CDR3 has 18 residues. CDR1 NSMFDY and CDR2 ISSIKDK come from the germline V gene. This CDR3 reads CAASAVFLFPRGTDKLIF. The CDR3 region has the DNA TGTGCAGCAAGCGCGGTCTTCCTTTTCCCCCGGGGGACCGATAAACTCATCTTT.

The chain links TRDV1 to TRDJ1, with D maybe TRDD2 (6 bases). Germline V CDR1 and CDR2: TSWWSYY, QGS. With 5 bases removed from V and 1 base from J, the gap between germline ends came to 20 bases. The CDR3 runs 17 residues. The chain's CDR3 is CALGNPPTSGFTDKLIF. CDR3 DNA sequence: TGTGCTCTTGGGAATCCTCCTACGTCGGGATTCACCGATAAACTCATCTTT.

V usage is TRDV1 and J usage is TRDJ1; the match to TRDD3 covers 10 bases. The CDR3 is 22 residues long. CDR1 is TSWWSYY and CDR2 is QGS in the germline V gene. Trimming took 3 bases from V and 1 from J; bases not matched to a gene: 23. The CDR3 nucleotides read TGTGCTCTTGGGGACTTAGAGGGAGGCTGGGGGATAGAGGAGCCGATCACCGATAAACTCATCTTT. It encodes CALGDLEGGWGIEEPITDKLIF.

The chain links TRDV1 to TRDJ1; TRDD2 agrees at 9 bases. The trim removed 2 bases at V and 0 bases at J, leaving 22 bases unmatched. The germline gives CDR1 TSWWSYY, CDR2 QGS. This CDR3 is built from 22 residues. Here the CDR3 DNA reads TGTGCTCTTGGGGAAGAGGGCCTTCCTACGTATCTGGGGGTACCGTACACCGATAAACTCATCTTT. Translated: CALGEEGLPTYLGVPYTDKLIF.

A few counts support this clone. The rearrangement uses TRDV1 and TRDJ1; 7 nucleotides align to TRDD2. The CDR3 runs 14 residues. From germline, CDR1 is TSWWSYY and CDR2 QGS. Unmatched junction bases numbered 7, after V lost 5 bases and J lost 4 bases. Here the CDR3 DNA reads TGTGCTCTTGGGATCTTCCTAACTCGCGATAAACTCATCTTT. It codes for CALGIFLTRDKLIF.

The rearrangement uses TRDV1 and TRDJ1; 13 bases are a match to TRDD3. The V segment lost 2 bases and the J segment 3 bases; nucleotides outside the gene matches: 12. Germline values: CDR1 TSWWSYY, CDR2 QGS. The CDR3 contains 19 residues. The CDR3 sequence: CALGERALRTGGYADKLIF. CDR3 nucleotides: TGTGCTCTTGGGGAAAGGGCCCTCCGTACTGGGGGATACGCCGATAAACTCATCTTT.

The chain employs TRDV1 and TRDJ1; D remains unclear. The germline gives CDR1 TSWWSYY, CDR2 QGS. Trimming removed 1 base from V and 0 bases from J, with 18 bases in between. This CDR3 comprises 18 residues. The CDR3 nucleotides read TGTGCTCTTGGGGAACGGGGTTGGGCCGCCCCGTACACCGATAAACTCATCTTT. This sequence encodes CALGERGWAAPYTDKLIF.

This clone was detected only a few times. The chain is built from TRDV1 and TRDJ1; TRDD3 matches 9 bases. Per germline, CDR1 TSWWSYY and CDR2 QGS. The V and J ends lost 1 base and 0 bases, in that order; junction bases with no gene match: 12. The CDR3 spans 19 residues. CDR3 in amino acids: CALGEPGGIPTSNTDKLIF. In nucleotides, the CDR3 is TGTGCTCTTGGGGAACCTGGGGGGATACCTACCTCGAACACCGATAAACTCATCTTT.

This clone was picked up a small number of times. This chain links TRDV1 with TRDJ1; TRDD3 aligns across 13 bases. The germline V gene encodes CDR1 TSWWSYY and CDR2 QGS. Germline trimming cut 1 base from V and 1 base from J; bases unmatched to any gene: 18. The CDR3 is 22 amino acids. In nucleotides, the CDR3 is TGTGCTCTTGGGGAACCTTCCTTCCTGCACTGGGGGATACGAAATTCCACCGATAAACTCATCTTT. This gives the protein CALGEPSFLHWGIRNSTDKLIF.

The chain uses TRDV1 and TRDJ1; 8 positions agree with TRDD3. The CDR3 loop spans 16 amino acids. The germline V gene encodes CDR1 TSWWSYY and CDR2 QGS. Losses at the gene ends were 0 bases for V and 10 bases for J; bases not matched to a gene: 13. The CDR3 DNA is TGTGCTCTTGGGGAACTTCTGGCTGGGGGAACCCTCGGACTCATCTTT. Encoded protein: CALGELLAGGTLGLIF.

The chain has TRDV1 and TRDJ1; 13 nucleotides agree with TRDD3. The junction had 27 bases not matched to a gene; V was cut back by 1 base and J by 1 base. The germline V gene has CDR1 TSWWSYY and CDR2 QGS. The CDR3 covers 25 residues. CDR3 amino acids: CALGEHYPHTYHYWGIRVTTDKLIF. The DNA of the CDR3 is TGTGCTCTTGGGGAACATTATCCCCACACATACCATTACTGGGGGATACGCGTTACCACCGATAAACTCATCTTT.

This chain joins TRDV1 and TRDJ1, with 8 bases aligning to TRDD2. Germline trimming cut 1 base from V and 0 bases from J; bases unmatched to any gene: 22. Germline V gives CDR1 TSWWSYY, CDR2 QGS. The CDR3 is made up of 22 amino acids. The CDR3 is CALGEPAFLVRAGATDTDKLIF. In DNA, the CDR3 is TGTGCTCTTGGGGAACCGGCCTTCCTAGTAAGGGCGGGGGCCACTGACACCGATAAACTCATCTTT.

Points on this clone: Other DNA variants within this sample encode the same CDR3. The V gene is TRDV1, the J gene TRDJ1, with D possibly being TRDD3 (6 bases). The CDR3 length is 18 residues. Looked up from germline, CDR1 is TSWWSYY and CDR2 is QGS. Trimming pared 1 base from V and 0 bases from J, leaving 18 bases between. This CDR3 is CALGEPSSPGDYTDKLIF. Here the CDR3 DNA reads TGTGCTCTTGGGGAACCCTCCTCTCCGGGGGACTACACCGATAAACTCATCTTT.

There are a few counts of this clone. This chain links TRDV1 with TRDJ1; 10 nucleotides match TRDD3. The V gene end was trimmed by 3 bases and the J gene end by 0 bases; junction bases not matched to a gene: 31. Germline CDR1 TSWWSYY, CDR2 QGS. CDR3 length: 25 residues. CDR3 DNA: TGTGCTCTTGGGGACCGAACGTCCTACGCCAAATTAGGGGGATACGCCGGGGGGTACACCGATAAACTCATCTTT. Translation gives CALGDRTSYAKLGGYAGGYTDKLIF.

The V and J genes are TRDV1 and TRDJ1; a possible D gene is TRDD2 (7 bases). CDR3 length: 25 amino acids. Germline CDR1 TSWWSYY, CDR2 QGS. The germline V and J ends were trimmed by 3 bases and 1 base, with 42 bases remaining between them. In DNA, the CDR3 is TGTGCTCTTGGGGAGTCGGTACCTCTTGAGGGTTTCCTACGCGGGCTGGGGATGCCCACCGATAAACTCATCTTT. Translating it yields CALGESVPLEGFLRGLGMPTDKLIF.

This clone has just a few counts. This rearrangement joins TRDV1 to TRDJ1; no firm D call. Germline values: CDR1 TSWWSYY, CDR2 QGS. V was pared by 3 bases and J by 0 bases, with 26 bases between. This CDR3 is built from 20 residues. As DNA, the CDR3 is TGTGCTCTTGGGGACACTACATCATTTTACTCGCTTGGCGACACCGATAAACTCATCTTT. It encodes CALGDTTSFYSLGDTDKLIF.

This clone came up a few times. The gene calls are TRDV1 and TRDJ1; tentatively, D is TRDD3 (6 bases). This CDR3 is built from 17 residues. The V and J ends lost 5 bases and 7 bases respectively, with 26 bases between them. From germline, CDR1 is TSWWSYY and CDR2 QGS. The DNA of the CDR3 is TGTGCTCTTGGGAAGGGTACTTTCCGACCCGGGGGACGTAAACTCATCTTT. It specifies CALGKGTFRPGGRKLIF.

The V call is TRDV2, the J call TRDJ1, with D perhaps TRDD3 (6 bases). V dropped 3 bases and J dropped 7 bases, with 17 bases sitting between them. CDR1 GEAIGNYY and CDR2 EKD come from the germline V gene. CDR3 length equals 14 residues. The CDR3 DNA sequence: TGTGCCTGTGACTTAATGGGGGTCGGAATTAAACTCATCTTT. Translated: CACDLMGVGIKLIF.